This T cell receptor (beta chain) was profiled in a study of T cells in Graves' hyperthyroidism and ophthalmopathy. Study information: The blood sample was taken at first diagnosis, before treatment began. Whole-study findings and limits: Ophthalmopathy was separated from stable hyperthyroidism by a 13 V-J model.

TCR beta CDR3 regions were amplified from RNA. Carried out on the TCR CDR3, a first-round RT-PCR used the HTBI primer set. MiXCR was run by TCRdb on the multiplex PCR reads, yielding one entry per CDR3 protein. The sample consists of fewer than 550,000 distinct CDR3 sequences, 15% to 19% of them appearing once. Trimming took 4 bases from V and 2 from J; bases not matched to a gene: 2. Per germline, CDR1 SGHRS and CDR2 YFSETQ. This CDR3 region has 13 residues. This clonotype showed up just a few times. Its antigen is undetermined. This TCR was recovered from a woman aged 18-35 years with Graves' hyperthyroidism. What was sequenced was blood. The genes are TRBV5-1 and TRBJ2-7; 8 bases are shared with TRBD2. The chain's CDR3 is CASSVAGTYEQYF. CDR3 in DNA: TGCGCCAGCAGCGTAGCGGGAACCTACGAGCAGTACTTC.